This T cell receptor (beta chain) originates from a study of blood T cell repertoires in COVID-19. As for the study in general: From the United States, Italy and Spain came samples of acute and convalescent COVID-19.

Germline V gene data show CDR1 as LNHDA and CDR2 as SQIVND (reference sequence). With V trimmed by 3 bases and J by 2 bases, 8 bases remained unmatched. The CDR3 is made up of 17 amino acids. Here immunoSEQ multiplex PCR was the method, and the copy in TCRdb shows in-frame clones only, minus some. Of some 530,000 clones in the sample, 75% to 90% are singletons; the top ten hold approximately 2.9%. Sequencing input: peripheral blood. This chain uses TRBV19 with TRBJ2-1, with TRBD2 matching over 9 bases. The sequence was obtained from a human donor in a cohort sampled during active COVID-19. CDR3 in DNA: TGTGCCAGTAGTATCCCTGAGGTAGCGGGAGCCTACAATGAGCAGTTCTTC. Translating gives CASSIPEVAGAYNEQFF.